The present T cell receptor (beta chain) was sequenced within a study of T cell changes during pregnancy in multiple sclerosis. Germline V gene sequence: CDR1 MNHEY, CDR2 SVGAGI. This CDR3 is built from 14 residues. Unmatched junction bases numbered 5, after V lost 6 bases and J lost 3 bases. Profiling relied on immunoSEQ multiplex PCR, and the TCRdb table lists in-frame clones only, not all of them. The table lists roughly 80,000 clones, just over 90% of them singletons. The sequenced sample was peripheral blood, obtained before pregnancy. The receptor was isolated from a female donor with multiple sclerosis, enrolled in a pregnancy study. This chain links TRBV6-5 with TRBJ2-5; 9 nucleotides line up with TRBD2. This chain's CDR3 is CASSPGLAKETQYF. CDR3 coding DNA: TGTGCCAGCAGCCCCGGACTAGCGAAAGAGACCCAGTACTTC.